A single sample is the source of the 21 T cell receptor beta chains below, sequenced in a study of control samples from healthy donors and cancer patients (TCRdb year 2020). Library preparation was by the immunoSEQ multiplex PCR assay. In TCRdb, the immuneACCESS table is reduced to in-frame sequences with V and J assigned. These tables do not hold every clone; where another copy was compared, an unresolved V gene accounts for under half, and the others remain unexplained. This sample gives 85,000 to 90,000 clones in total; around 85% of them show up just once. The biggest ten clones account for roughly 2.1% of the sample. The sample was blood. The receptors were sampled from a woman aged 40 to 50 in good health.

The CDR3 sequence: CASSIGQGNTEAFF. The CDR3 DNA sequence: TGTGCCAGTAGTATAGGACAGGGCAACACTGAAGCTTTCTTT. This chain uses TRBV19 with TRBJ1-1; 7 bases line up with TRBD1. Unmatched junction bases numbered 1, after V lost 1 base and J lost 2 bases. The CDR3 sequence is 14 residues long. The germline CDR1 and CDR2 sequences are LNHDA and SQIVND (reference sequence).

A note on this clone: Germline is not matched at one junction end, which may reflect a read error. The chain links TRBV4-1 to TRBJ2-2; D might be TRBD1 or TRBD2, each matching 6 bases. Germline CDR1 MGHRA, CDR2 YSYEKL. The CDR3 totals 17 residues. CDR3 bases: TGCGCCCGCAGCCGAGCCCAGCGGGCCATTAGGGGGGGGGAGCTGTTTTTT. Its translation: CARSRAQRAIRGGELFF.

The chain employs TRBV5-1 and TRBJ2-3; 7 positions match TRBD2. Germline CDR1 and CDR2: SGHRS and YFSETQ. V shed 3 bases, J shed 0 bases, and the junction held 13 bases outside the gene matches. The length of the CDR3 is 18 residues. DNA of the CDR3: TGCGCCAGCAGCTGGCCGACTAGCCTTACGAGTAGCACAGATACGCAGTATTTT. It translates to CASSWPTSLTSSTDTQYF.

This chain connects TRBV4-1 to TRBJ2-3, with TRBD1 as a possible D gene (6 bases). With 4 bases removed from V and 9 bases from J, the gap between germline ends came to 17 bases. This CDR3 comprises 14 residues. The germline gives CDR1 MGHRA, CDR2 YSYEKL. CDR3 nucleotides: TGCGCCAGCAGCCGGGGGCCCCCACAAGGGACGCAGTATTTT. Residues: CASSRGPPQGTQYF.

The chain carries TRBV5-4 and TRBJ2-1; TRBD2 agrees at 12 bases. This CDR3 is built from 15 residues. The junction had 1 base not matched to a gene; V was cut back by 3 bases and J by 3 bases. CDR1 SGHNT and CDR2 YYREEE come from the germline V gene (reference sequence). CDR3 residues: CASSSSGGGYNEQFF. The CDR3 DNA reads as TGTGCCAGCAGCTCTAGCGGGGGGGGCTACAATGAGCAGTTCTTC.

The genes are TRBV7-2 and TRBJ2-5; 8 nucleotides match TRBD2. CDR1 is SGHTA and CDR2 is FQGNSA in the germline V gene. J gave up 5 bases and V 3 bases, and 2 bases lay outside the gene matches. This CDR3 has 13 amino acids. The DNA for the CDR3 is TGTGCCAGCAGCTTTCGGGGGGGGGAGACCCAGTACTTC. It encodes CASSFRGGETQYF. The full variable domain, in which reference TRBV7-2 and TRBJ2-5 provide the parts outside the CDR3, is GAGVSQSPSNKVTEKGKDVELRCDPISGHTALYWYRQSLGQGLEFLIYFQGNSAPDKSGLPSDRFSAERTGGSVSTLTIQRTQQEDSAVYLCASSFRGGETQYFGPGTRLLVL.

This sequence joins TRBV7-9 and TRBJ2-7; TRBD2 might be the D (5 bases). The CDR3 is 14 amino acids. In germline, CDR1 is SEHNR, CDR2 FQNEAQ (reference sequence). The V and J ends lost 1 base and 6 bases respectively, with 13 bases between them. CDR3 DNA sequence: TGTGCCAGCAGCTTAGGCGGAACTAGTGGCGAGCAGTACTTC. Translation: CASSLGGTSGEQYF.

Details on this clone: Within the sample, other DNA sequences also encode this same CDR3. J is TRBJ2-3 and V is TRBV7-9, with D unresolved. Per the germline V gene, CDR1 is SEHNR and CDR2 is FQNEAQ (reference sequence). CDR3 length: 12 residues. V lost 1 base to trimming and J lost 3 bases, with 2 bases between them. Written as DNA, the CDR3 is TGTGCCAGCAGCTTAGGGACAGATACGCAGTATTTT. Its translation: CASSLGTDTQYF.

The chain joins TRBV7-2 to TRBJ1-1, with 7 bases fitting TRBD1. The germline CDR1 and CDR2 sequences are SGHTA and FQGNSA. The CDR3 has 16 residues. V was clipped by 4 bases and J by 0 bases; unmatched bases: 8. The CDR3 DNA reads as TGTGCCAGCAGCTCCCGGACAGGCCGGGTGAACACTGAAGCTTTCTTT. It codes for CASSSRTGRVNTEAFF. Full variable domain (missing parts from reference TRBV7-2 and TRBJ1-1): GAGVSQSPSNKVTEKGKDVELRCDPISGHTALYWYRQSLGQGLEFLIYFQGNSAPDKSGLPSDRFSAERTGGSVSTLTIQRTQQEDSAVYLCASSSRTGRVNTEAFFGQGTRLTVV.

Turning to this clone: This specimen includes other DNA sequences encoding the same CDR3. The CDR3 DNA reads TGTGCCAGCAGCTTACAGGGCCAGGGTGGCTACACCTTC. This translates into CASSLQGQGGYTF. The chain combines TRBV11-3 with TRBJ1-2, with a weak D call TRBD1 (5 bases). Germline V gene data show CDR1 as SGHNT and CDR2 as YENEEA. The CDR3 is made up of 13 amino acids. V lost 2 bases to trimming and J lost 7 bases, with 11 bases between them.

The chain carries TRBV6-5 and TRBJ2-3; D unresolved. This CDR3 spans 13 amino acids. Trimming cost V 5 bases and J 2 bases, with 8 bases left between them. Per germline, CDR1 MNHEY and CDR2 SVGAGI. This CDR3 reads CASSLLSTDTQYF. The DNA for the CDR3 is TGTGCCAGCAGTCTTCTTTCCACAGATACGCAGTATTTT.

The chain joins TRBV13 to TRBJ2-5; D is ambiguous. This CDR3 is built from 12 residues. Trimming took off 5 bases at V and 0 bases at J, with 4 bases between the two ends. The V gene's germline CDR1 is PRHDT and CDR2 FYEKMQ (reference sequence). CDR3 region: CASSPYQETQYF. The CDR3, as DNA: TGTGCCAGCAGCCCCTACCAAGAGACCCAGTACTTC.

The chain combines TRBV30 with TRBJ1-1; the D gene is possibly TRBD1 (5 bases). This CDR3 spans 12 amino acids. V lost 0 bases to trimming and J lost 8 bases, with 10 bases between them. Germline V lookup: CDR1 GTSNPN, CDR2 SVGIG (reference sequence). DNA for the CDR3: TGTGCCTGGAGTGTTGGGGCCCCAGAAGCTTTCTTT. Residues: CAWSVGAPEAFF.

This rearrangement joins TRBV13 to TRBJ2-7; TRBD1 agrees at 7 bases. From germline, CDR1 is PRHDT and CDR2 FYEKMQ (reference sequence). Trimming cost V 5 bases and J 3 bases; bases outside gene matches: 7. This CDR3 is built from 14 residues. In DNA form, the CDR3 reads TGTGCCAGCAGCCCGACAGGGAACAGCTACGAGCAGTACTTC. Translated: CASSPTGNSYEQYF.

The V and J genes are TRBV19 and TRBJ1-5, with D possibly matching TRBD1 (6 bases). Per germline, CDR1 LNHDA and CDR2 SQIVND (reference sequence). This CDR3 region has 15 residues. The germline V and J ends were trimmed by 3 bases and 7 bases, with 16 bases remaining between them. The DNA for the CDR3 is TGTGCCAGTAGTATCCTAGGACAGTCGGGGCAGCCCCAGCATTTT. This encodes CASSILGQSGQPQHF.

The J gene is TRBJ2-5, the V gene TRBV12-3 or TRBV12-4; D unclear. CDR3 length: 12 amino acids. Trimming left V 6 bases short and J 5 bases short, with 10 bases between. For the CDR3, the DNA is TGTGCCAGCAGGGGAATACGGGAGACCCAGTACTTC. Its protein is CASRGIRETQYF.

Only a few counts were recorded for this clone. The chain links TRBV11-3 to TRBJ1-3; D ambiguous. With 8 bases removed from V and 2 bases from J, the gap between germline ends came to 10 bases. From germline, CDR1 is SGHNT and CDR2 YENEEA. The CDR3 runs 13 residues. CDR3 region: CASHNFTGNTIYF. The DNA of the CDR3 is TGTGCCAGCCACAACTTTACTGGAAACACCATATATTTT.

The chain couples TRBV2 to TRBJ1-1, with D hard to call. The V gene's germline CDR1 is SNHLY and CDR2 FYNNEI. The CDR3 totals 13 residues. Trimming removed 8 bases at V and 6 bases at J, with 16 bases between. The CDR3 nucleotides are TGTGCCAGCCGCGCCCCCGGGGAATCTGAAGCTTTCTTT. This translates into CASRAPGESEAFF.

Only one count was recorded for this clone. The chain combines TRBV20-1 with TRBJ2-7, with 12 bases aligning to TRBD2. J lost 2 bases, V lost 3 bases, and 5 bases had no gene match. Germline assignment: CDR1 DFQATT and CDR2 SNEGSKA (reference sequence). This CDR3 spans 15 amino acids. The CDR3 bases are TGCAGTGCTAGTGGAGGACTAGCGGGGACCTACGAGCAGTACTTC. This sequence encodes CSASGGLAGTYEQYF.

Worth noting for this clone: This sample includes further DNA sequences coding for the same CDR3. This sequence joins TRBV6-2 or TRBV6-3 and TRBJ1-2, with TRBD1 matching over 10 bases. Germline V gives CDR1 MNHEY, CDR2 SVGEGT. CDR3 length: 14 residues. After removal of 4 bases from V and 4 bases from J, the junction contained 3 bases not matched to a gene. The CDR3 sequence is CASSSGQGGYGYTF. Written as DNA, the CDR3 is TGTGCCAGCAGTTCCGGACAGGGGGGCTATGGCTACACCTTC.

This chain uses TRBV6-2 or TRBV6-3 with TRBJ2-1, with a weak D call TRBD2 (6 bases). The ends were cut back, 6 bases at V and 0 bases at J, with 9 bases in the middle. The CDR3 spans 14 residues. Germline V lookup: CDR1 MNHEY, CDR2 SVGEGT. The CDR3 protein is CASSDGGSYNEQFF. The DNA of the CDR3 is TGTGCCAGCAGCGACGGGGGCTCCTACAATGAGCAGTTCTTC.